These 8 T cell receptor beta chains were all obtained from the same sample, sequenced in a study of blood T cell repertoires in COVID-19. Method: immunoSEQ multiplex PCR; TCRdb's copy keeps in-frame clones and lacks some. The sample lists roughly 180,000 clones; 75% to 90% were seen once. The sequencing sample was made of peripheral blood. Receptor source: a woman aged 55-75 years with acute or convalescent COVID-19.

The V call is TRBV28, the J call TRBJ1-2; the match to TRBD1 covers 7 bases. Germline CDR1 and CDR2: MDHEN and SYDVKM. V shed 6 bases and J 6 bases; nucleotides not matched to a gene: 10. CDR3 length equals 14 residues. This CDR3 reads CASRSPGQPNGYTF. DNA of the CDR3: TGTGCCAGCAGATCCCCGGGACAGCCTAATGGCTACACCTTC.

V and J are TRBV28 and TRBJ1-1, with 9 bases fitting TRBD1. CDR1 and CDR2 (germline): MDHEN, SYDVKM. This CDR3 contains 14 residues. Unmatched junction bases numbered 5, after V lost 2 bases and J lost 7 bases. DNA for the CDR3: TGTGCCAGCAGTTTAGGGGGACAGGGCTTTGAAGCTTTCTTT. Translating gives CASSLGGQGFEAFF.

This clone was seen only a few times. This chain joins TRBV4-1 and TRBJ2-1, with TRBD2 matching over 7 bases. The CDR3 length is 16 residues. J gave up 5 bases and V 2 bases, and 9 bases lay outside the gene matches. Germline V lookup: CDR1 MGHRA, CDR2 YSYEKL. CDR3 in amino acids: CASSQSLAGVHNEQFF. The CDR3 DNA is TGCGCCAGCAGCCAATCTCTCGCGGGAGTCCACAATGAGCAGTTCTTC.

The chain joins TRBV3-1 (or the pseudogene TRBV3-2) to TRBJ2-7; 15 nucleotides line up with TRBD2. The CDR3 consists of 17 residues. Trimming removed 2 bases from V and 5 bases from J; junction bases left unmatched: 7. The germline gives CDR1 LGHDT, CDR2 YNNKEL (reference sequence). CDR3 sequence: CASSQYGTSGRWNEQYF. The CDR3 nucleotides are TGTGCCAGCAGCCAATACGGGACTAGCGGGAGGTGGAACGAGCAGTACTTC.

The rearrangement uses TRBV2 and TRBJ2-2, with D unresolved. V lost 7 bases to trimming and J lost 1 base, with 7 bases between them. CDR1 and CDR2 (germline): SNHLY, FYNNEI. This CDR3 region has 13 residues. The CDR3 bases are TGTGCCAGCAACCAGGAGAACACCGGGGAGCTGTTTTTT. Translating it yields CASNQENTGELFF.

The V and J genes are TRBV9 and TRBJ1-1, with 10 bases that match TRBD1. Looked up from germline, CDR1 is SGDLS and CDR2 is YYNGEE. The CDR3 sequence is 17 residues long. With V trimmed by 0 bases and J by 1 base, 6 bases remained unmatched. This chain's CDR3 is CASSVDRDRGGNTEAFF. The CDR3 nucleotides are TGTGCCAGCAGCGTAGACCGGGACAGGGGAGGGAACACTGAAGCTTTCTTT. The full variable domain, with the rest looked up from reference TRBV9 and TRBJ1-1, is DSGVTQTPKHLITATGQRVTLRCSPRSGDLSVYWYQQSLDQGLQFLIQYYNGEERAKGNILERFSAQQFPDLHSELNLSSLELGDSALYFCASSVDRDRGGNTEAFFGQGTRLTVV.

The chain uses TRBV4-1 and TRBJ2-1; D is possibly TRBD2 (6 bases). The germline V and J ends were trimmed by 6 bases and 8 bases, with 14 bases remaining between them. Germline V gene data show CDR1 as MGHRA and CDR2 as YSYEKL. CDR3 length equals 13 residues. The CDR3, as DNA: TGCGCCAGCAGGGACTACGGTTCCGATGAGCAGTTCTTC. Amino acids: CASRDYGSDEQFF.

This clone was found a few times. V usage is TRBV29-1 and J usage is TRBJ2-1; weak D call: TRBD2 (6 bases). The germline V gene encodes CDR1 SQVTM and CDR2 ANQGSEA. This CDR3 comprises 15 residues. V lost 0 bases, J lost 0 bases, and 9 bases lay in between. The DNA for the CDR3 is TGCAGCGTTGAAGATGCGGGGAGCTCCTACAATGAGCAGTTCTTC. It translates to CSVEDAGSSYNEQFF.